Listed here are 17 T cell receptor beta chains from one sample, sequenced in a study of cytomegalovirus exposure and HLA in healthy donors. Both 60 Vbeta primers and 13 Jbeta primers went into the PCR. Data came from immunoSEQ multiplex PCR; TCRdb stores just in-frame clones and leaves some out. The profile shows fewer than 200,000 clones, less than 90% of them singletons. The sequenced sample consisted of PBMCs. These receptors all come from a woman aged 45-60 years in good health and CMV-seropositive.

The rearrangement uses TRBV5-1 and TRBJ1-2; D is unresolved. The CDR3 runs to 14 residues. V was clipped by 4 bases and J by 13 bases, with 23 bases between them. Germline lookup yields CDR1 SGHRS and CDR2 YFSETQ. CDR3 DNA: TGCGCCAGCAGCCAGGACCGGGAAGCATCACCGGGCACCTTC. Residues: CASSQDREASPGTF.

This clone was observed a handful of times. The genes are TRBV5-1 and TRBJ2-7; 9 nucleotides align to TRBD1. V was clipped by 3 bases and J by 9 bases; unmatched bases: 7. This CDR3 has 13 amino acids. Germline V gene lookup returns CDR1 SGHRS and CDR2 YFSETQ. The CDR3 nucleotides read TGCGCCAGCAGCTATACTGACAGGGGGTGGCAGTACTTC. Protein: CASSYTDRGWQYF.

The chain joins TRBV5-8 to TRBJ1-1; the match to TRBD1 covers 9 bases. Per germline, CDR1 SGHTS and CDR2 YDEGEE. This CDR3 is built from 14 residues. J gave up 6 bases and V 4 bases, and 7 bases lay outside the gene matches. The CDR3: CASSPGQGYAEAFF. Here the CDR3 DNA reads TGTGCCAGCAGCCCTGGACAGGGGTATGCTGAAGCTTTCTTT.

Regarding this clone: A read error may produce the germline difference seen at one junction end. The chain has TRBV7-9 and TRBJ1-5; TRBD1 agrees at 9 bases. Germline CDR1 reads SEHNR; CDR2 reads FQNEAQ (reference sequence). CDR3 length: 17 residues. The CDR3 nucleotides read TGTTCCAGCAGCTTAGGACAGGGGTCGTCTAGCAATCAGCCCCAGCATTTT. The encoded protein is CSSSLGQGSSSNQPQHF.

The rearrangement joins TRBV5-1 to TRBJ1-3, with 9 bases lining up with TRBD1. Germline CDR1 and CDR2: SGHRS and YFSETQ. CDR3 length: 17 amino acids. V trimming: 4 bases; J trimming: 4 bases; junction bases outside the gene matches: 12. The CDR3 sequence is CASSEFPGTGSGNTIYF. The CDR3 nucleotides are TGCGCCAGCAGCGAATTCCCTGGGACAGGGAGCGGAAACACCATATATTTT. The full variable domain, its missing parts supplied by reference TRBV5-1 and TRBJ1-3, is KAGVTQTPRYLIKTRGQQVTLSCSPISGHRSVSWYQQTPGQGLQFLFEYFSETQRNKGNFPGRFSGRQFSNSRSEMNVSTLELGDSALYLCASSEFPGTGSGNTIYFGEGSWLTVV.

The CDR3: CASSPAAQSPDPKDTQYF. DNA of the CDR3: TGTGCCAGCAGTCCTGCGGCTCAGTCTCCGGATCCGAAAGATACGCAGTATTTT. The J gene is TRBJ2-3, the V gene TRBV7-8, with no clear D. Germline CDR1 is SGHVS and CDR2 is FQNEAQ. This CDR3 has 18 residues. V was shortened by 6 bases and J by 5 bases, with 27 bases between the two germline ends.

V is TRBV4-2 and J is TRBJ2-7; D perhaps matches TRBD2 (6 bases). CDR1 LGHNA and CDR2 YNFKEQ come from the germline V gene. Trimming cost V 4 bases and J 6 bases, with 10 bases left between them. The CDR3 sequence is 12 residues long. The CDR3 here is CASSPGGTEQYF. CDR3 sequence (DNA): TGTGCCAGCAGCCCTGGAGGGACCGAGCAGTACTTC.

V is TRBV5-4 and J is TRBJ1-5; D perhaps matches TRBD1 (6 bases). This CDR3 region has 14 residues. Germline lookup yields CDR1 SGHNT and CDR2 YYREEE (reference sequence). Trimming took off 3 bases at V and 3 bases at J, with 10 bases between the two ends. The CDR3: CASSSGQSNQPQHF. The CDR3 region has the DNA TGTGCCAGCAGCTCTGGACAGTCCAATCAGCCCCAGCATTTT.

The chain joins TRBV9 to TRBJ2-1; 12 bases align to TRBD2. The CDR3 length is 17 residues. The J segment lost 6 bases and the V segment lost 0 bases, leaving 7 bases of the junction unmatched. Looked up from germline, CDR1 is SGDLS and CDR2 is YYNGEE. The CDR3 reads CASSVGLAGVVGNEQFF. DNA of the CDR3: TGTGCCAGCAGCGTAGGACTAGCGGGAGTAGTGGGCAATGAGCAGTTCTTC.

Worth noting for this clone: Other nucleotide sequences from this sample produce the same CDR3. The V gene is TRBV11-3, the J gene TRBJ1-1; TRBD1 is a possible D gene (6 bases). The CDR3 contains 13 residues. The V gene's germline CDR1 is SGHNT and CDR2 YENEEA. Trimming removed 1 base at V and 11 bases at J, with 14 bases between. CDR3 bases: TGTGCCAGCAGCTTAGGTCAATCAGGGGTTGCTTTCTTT. Translating gives CASSLGQSGVAFF.

The chain uses TRBV5-1 and TRBJ2-2; tentative D call: TRBD2 (5 bases). The CDR3 is 15 amino acids. Between the trimmed V and J ends, which lost 4 bases and 3 bases, there was a span of 13 bases. Per germline, CDR1 SGHRS and CDR2 YFSETQ. This chain's CDR3 is CASSPPEDDTGELFF. Here the CDR3 DNA reads TGCGCCAGCAGCCCTCCGGAGGACGACACCGGGGAGCTGTTTTTT. Combining the CDR3 with reference TRBV5-1 and TRBJ2-2 gives the whole variable domain KAGVTQTPRYLIKTRGQQVTLSCSPISGHRSVSWYQQTPGQGLQFLFEYFSETQRNKGNFPGRFSGRQFSNSRSEMNVSTLELGDSALYLCASSPPEDDTGELFFGEGSRLTVL.

This clone showed up just a few times. The J gene is TRBJ2-7, the V gene TRBV10-3, with TRBD1 as a possible D gene (6 bases). The V end was cut by 2 bases, the J end by 3 bases, with 14 bases between. Looked up from germline, CDR1 is ENHRY and CDR2 is SYGVKD. The CDR3 is 15 residues long. CDR3 sequence (DNA): TGTGCCATCAGTGAGGGTACAGGGAGAGGCTACGAGCAGTACTTC. It encodes CAISEGTGRGYEQYF.

The genes are TRBV27 and TRBJ1-4; TRBD1 agrees at 9 bases. From germline, CDR1 is MNHEY and CDR2 SMNVEV (reference sequence). With V trimmed by 6 bases and J by 7 bases, 18 bases remained unmatched. The CDR3 is 18 residues long. Here the CDR3 reads CASRLEVGQGNPPEKLFF. As DNA, the CDR3 is TGTGCCAGCAGGCTAGAGGTGGGACAGGGTAATCCGCCTGAAAAACTGTTTTTT.

The chain recombines TRBV7-9 with TRBJ2-5, with 8 bases lining up with TRBD1. V was pared by 3 bases and J by 5 bases, with 14 bases of the junction left unmatched. Germline lookup yields CDR1 SEHNR and CDR2 FQNEAQ (reference sequence). The CDR3 covers 17 residues. CDR3 sequence: CASSFIALTGESETQYF. CDR3 coding DNA: TGTGCCAGCAGCTTTATCGCCCTGACAGGGGAAAGTGAGACCCAGTACTTC.

J is TRBJ1-2 and V is TRBV19; a possible D gene is TRBD1 (6 bases). The V gene's germline CDR1 is LNHDA and CDR2 SQIVND (reference sequence). The CDR3 has 15 amino acids. V lost 8 bases to trimming and J lost 3 bases, with 19 bases between them. The CDR3 loop is CASQPQGIEDYGYTF. Here the CDR3 DNA reads TGTGCCAGTCAACCACAGGGTATTGAGGACTATGGCTACACCTTC.

The chain uses TRBV5-1 and TRBJ2-5; TRBD1 matches at 8 bases. V shed 4 bases and J 3 bases; nucleotides not matched to a gene: 5. Germline CDR1 and CDR2: SGHRS and YFSETQ. The CDR3 runs to 14 residues. The CDR3 DNA reads as TGCGCCAGCAGCCTAATGACAGGGGAAGAGACCCAGTACTTC. It codes for CASSLMTGEETQYF.

V usage is TRBV28 and J usage is TRBJ1-1; D is ambiguous. Per germline, CDR1 MDHEN and CDR2 SYDVKM. V lost 7 bases to trimming and J lost 8 bases, with 11 bases between them. The CDR3 consists of 11 residues. For the CDR3, the DNA is TGTGCCAGCACTAGCAGCTCAGAAGCTTTCTTT. It is translated as CASTSSSEAFF.